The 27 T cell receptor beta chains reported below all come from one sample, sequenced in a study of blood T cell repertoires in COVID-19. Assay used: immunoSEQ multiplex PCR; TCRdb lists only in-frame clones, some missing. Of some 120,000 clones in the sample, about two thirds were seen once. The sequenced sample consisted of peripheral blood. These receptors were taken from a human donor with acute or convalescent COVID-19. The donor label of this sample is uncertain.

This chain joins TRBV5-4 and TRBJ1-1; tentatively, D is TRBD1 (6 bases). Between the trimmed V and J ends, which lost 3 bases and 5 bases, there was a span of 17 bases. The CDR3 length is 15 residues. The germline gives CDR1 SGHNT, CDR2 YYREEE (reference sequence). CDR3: CASSSYRTAGTEAFF. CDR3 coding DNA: TGTGCCAGCAGCTCGTACCGGACAGCGGGGACTGAAGCTTTCTTT.

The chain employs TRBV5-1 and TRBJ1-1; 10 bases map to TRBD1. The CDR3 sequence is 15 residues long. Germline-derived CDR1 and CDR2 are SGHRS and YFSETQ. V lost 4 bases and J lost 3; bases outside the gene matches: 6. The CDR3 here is CASSTMTGGYTEAFF. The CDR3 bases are TGCGCCAGCAGCACGATGACAGGGGGCTACACTGAAGCTTTCTTT.

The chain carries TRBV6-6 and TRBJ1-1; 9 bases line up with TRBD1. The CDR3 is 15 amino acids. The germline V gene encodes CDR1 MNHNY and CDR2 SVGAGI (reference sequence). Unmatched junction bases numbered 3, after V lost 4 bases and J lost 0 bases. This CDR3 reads CASSLDRGMNTEAFF. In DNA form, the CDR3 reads TGTGCCAGCAGTTTAGACAGGGGGATGAACACTGAAGCTTTCTTT.

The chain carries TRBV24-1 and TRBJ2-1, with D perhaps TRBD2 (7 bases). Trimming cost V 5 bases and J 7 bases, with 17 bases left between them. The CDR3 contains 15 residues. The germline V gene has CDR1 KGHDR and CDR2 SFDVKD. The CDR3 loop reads CATSVGTSGGNEQFF. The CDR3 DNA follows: TGTGCCACCAGTGTTGGGACATCGGGGGGAAATGAGCAGTTCTTC.

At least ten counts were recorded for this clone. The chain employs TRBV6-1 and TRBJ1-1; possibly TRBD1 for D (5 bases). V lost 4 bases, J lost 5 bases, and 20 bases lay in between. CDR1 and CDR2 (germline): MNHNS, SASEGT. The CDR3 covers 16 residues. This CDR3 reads CASSVPSWQGGTEAFF. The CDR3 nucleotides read TGTGCCAGCAGTGTACCGTCGTGGCAGGGTGGAACTGAAGCTTTCTTT.

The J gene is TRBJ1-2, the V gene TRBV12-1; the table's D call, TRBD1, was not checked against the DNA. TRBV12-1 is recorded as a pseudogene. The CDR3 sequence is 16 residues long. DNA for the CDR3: TGTGCCAGCAGCTTTGCGAACAGGAGTCCTAACTATGGCTACACCTTC. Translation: CASSFANRSPNYGYTF.

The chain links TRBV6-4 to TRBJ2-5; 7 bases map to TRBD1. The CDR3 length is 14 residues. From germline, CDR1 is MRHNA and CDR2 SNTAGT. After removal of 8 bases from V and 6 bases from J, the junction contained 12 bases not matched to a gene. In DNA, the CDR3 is TGTGCCAGCTATCTCGACAGGGCCAGGAAGACCCAGTACTTC. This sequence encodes CASYLDRARKTQYF.

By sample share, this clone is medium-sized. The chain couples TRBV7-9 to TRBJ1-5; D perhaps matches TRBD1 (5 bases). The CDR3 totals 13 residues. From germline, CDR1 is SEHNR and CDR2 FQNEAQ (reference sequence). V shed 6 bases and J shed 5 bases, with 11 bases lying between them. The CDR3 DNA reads TGTGCCAGCAGGTATAAACAGGATCAGCCCCAGCATTTT. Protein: CASRYKQDQPQHF. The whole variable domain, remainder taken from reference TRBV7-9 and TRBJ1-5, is DTGVSQNPRHKITKRGQNVTFRCDPISEHNRLYWYRQTLGQGPEFLTYFQNEAQLEKSRLLSDRFSAERPKGSFSTLEIQRTEQGDSAMYLCASRYKQDQPQHFGDGTRLSIL.

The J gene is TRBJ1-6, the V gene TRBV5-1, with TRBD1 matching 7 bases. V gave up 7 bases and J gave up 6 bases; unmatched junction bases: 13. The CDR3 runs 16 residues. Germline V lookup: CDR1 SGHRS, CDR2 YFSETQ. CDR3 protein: CASGDPRQGRNSPLHF. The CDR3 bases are TGCGCCAGCGGGGACCCGAGACAGGGACGTAATTCACCCCTCCACTTT.

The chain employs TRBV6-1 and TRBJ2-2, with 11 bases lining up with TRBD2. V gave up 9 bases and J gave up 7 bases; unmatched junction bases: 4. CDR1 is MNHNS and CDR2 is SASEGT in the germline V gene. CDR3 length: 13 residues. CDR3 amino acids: CASLAGGVGELFF. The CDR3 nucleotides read TGTGCCAGTTTAGCGGGGGGGGTCGGGGAGCTGTTTTTT.

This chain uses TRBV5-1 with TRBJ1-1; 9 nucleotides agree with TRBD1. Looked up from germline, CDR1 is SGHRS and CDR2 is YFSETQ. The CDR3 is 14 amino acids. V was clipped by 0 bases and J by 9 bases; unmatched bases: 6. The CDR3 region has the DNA TGCGCCAGCAGCTTGGATGGGGGACAGGGTAAAGCTTTCTTT. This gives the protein CASSLDGGQGKAFF. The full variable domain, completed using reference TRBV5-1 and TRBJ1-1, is KAGVTQTPRYLIKTRGQQVTLSCSPISGHRSVSWYQQTPGQGLQFLFEYFSETQRNKGNFPGRFSGRQFSNSRSEMNVSTLELGDSALYLCASSLDGGQGKAFFGQGTRLTVV.

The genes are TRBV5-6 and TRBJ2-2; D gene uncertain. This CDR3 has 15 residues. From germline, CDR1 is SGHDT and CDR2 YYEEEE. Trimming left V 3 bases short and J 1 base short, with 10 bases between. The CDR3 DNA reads TGTGCCAGCAGCTACTGGGCAGGGAACACCGGGGAGCTGTTTTTT. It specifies CASSYWAGNTGELFF.

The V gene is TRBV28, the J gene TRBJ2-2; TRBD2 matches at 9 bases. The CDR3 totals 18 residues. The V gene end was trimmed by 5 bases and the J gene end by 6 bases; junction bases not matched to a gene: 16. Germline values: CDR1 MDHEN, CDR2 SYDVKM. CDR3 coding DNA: TGTGCCAGCAGTCCGCGACCGGGACTAGCTAGGCGGTCCGGGGAGCTGTTTTTT. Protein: CASSPRPGLARRSGELFF.

CDR3 bases: TGTGCCAGCAGGGGGGGGTCCACAGATACGCAGTATTTT. Amino acid sequence: CASRGGSTDTQYF. V is TRBV7-2 and J is TRBJ2-3, with 7 bases lining up with TRBD2. The CDR3 has 13 amino acids. Germline V gene lookup returns CDR1 SGHTA and CDR2 FQGNSA. The V gene end was trimmed by 6 bases and the J gene end by 2 bases; junction bases not matched to a gene: 2. Looking up the rest from reference TRBV7-2 and TRBJ2-3 gives the full variable domain: GAGVSQSPSNKVTEKGKDVELRCDPISGHTALYWYRQSLGQGLEFLIYFQGNSAPDKSGLPSDRFSAERTGGSVSTLTIQRTQQEDSAVYLCASRGGSTDTQYFGPGTRLTVL.

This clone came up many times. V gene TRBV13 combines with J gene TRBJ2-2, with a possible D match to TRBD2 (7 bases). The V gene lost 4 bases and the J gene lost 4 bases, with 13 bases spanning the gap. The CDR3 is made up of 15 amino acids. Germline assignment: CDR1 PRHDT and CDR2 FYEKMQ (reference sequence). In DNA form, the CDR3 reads TGTGCCAGCAGCTCTCGGGGGGCAATCACCGGGGAGCTGTTTTTT. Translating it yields CASSSRGAITGELFF.

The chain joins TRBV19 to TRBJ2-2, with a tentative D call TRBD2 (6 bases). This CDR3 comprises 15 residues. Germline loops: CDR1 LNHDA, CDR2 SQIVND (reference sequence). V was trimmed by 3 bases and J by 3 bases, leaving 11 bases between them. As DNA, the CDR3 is TGTGCCAGTAGTATTCTGGGGGGAGACACCGGGGAGCTGTTTTTT. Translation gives CASSILGGDTGELFF.

CDR3 region: CASSETSGVPEQYV. CDR3 sequence (DNA): TGCGCCAGCAGTGAGACTAGCGGGGTACCTGAGCAGTACGTC. V gene TRBV10-2 combines with J gene TRBJ2-7, with 10 bases that match TRBD2. V lost 2 bases to trimming and J lost 7 bases; unmatched junction nucleotides: 5. The CDR3 loop spans 14 amino acids. Germline V CDR1 and CDR2: WSHSY, SAAADI.

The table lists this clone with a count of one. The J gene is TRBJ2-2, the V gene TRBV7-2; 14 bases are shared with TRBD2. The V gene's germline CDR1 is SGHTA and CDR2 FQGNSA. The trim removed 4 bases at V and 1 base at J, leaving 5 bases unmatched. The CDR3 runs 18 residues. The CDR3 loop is CASSSGLAGGLNTGELFF. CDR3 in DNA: TGTGCCAGCAGCTCCGGACTAGCGGGGGGATTGAACACCGGGGAGCTGTTTTTT.

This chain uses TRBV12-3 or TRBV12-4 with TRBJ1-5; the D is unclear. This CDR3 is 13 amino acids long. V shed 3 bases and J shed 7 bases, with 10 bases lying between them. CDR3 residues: CASSFGSGQPQHF. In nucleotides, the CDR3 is TGTGCCAGCAGTTTCGGCAGCGGACAGCCCCAGCATTTT.

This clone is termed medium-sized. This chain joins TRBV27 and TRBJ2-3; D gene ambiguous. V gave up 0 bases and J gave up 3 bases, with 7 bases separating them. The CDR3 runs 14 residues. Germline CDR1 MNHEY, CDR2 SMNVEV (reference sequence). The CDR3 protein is CASSLSFFTDTQYF. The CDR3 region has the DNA TGTGCCAGCAGTTTATCCTTTTTTACAGATACGCAGTATTTT.

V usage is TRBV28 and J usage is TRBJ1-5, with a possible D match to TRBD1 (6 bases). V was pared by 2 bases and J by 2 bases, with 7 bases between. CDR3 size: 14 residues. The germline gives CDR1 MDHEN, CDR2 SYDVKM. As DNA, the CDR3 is TGTGCCAGCAGTTTAGGGGGCCGCAATCAGCCCCAGCATTTT. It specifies CASSLGGRNQPQHF.

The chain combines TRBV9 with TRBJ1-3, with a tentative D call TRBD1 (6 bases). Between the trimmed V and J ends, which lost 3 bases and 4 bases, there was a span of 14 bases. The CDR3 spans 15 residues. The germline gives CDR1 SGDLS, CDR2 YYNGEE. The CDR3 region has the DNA TGTGCCAGCAGCGCCACAGGGCCCTGGGGAAACACCATATATTTT. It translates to CASSATGPWGNTIYF.

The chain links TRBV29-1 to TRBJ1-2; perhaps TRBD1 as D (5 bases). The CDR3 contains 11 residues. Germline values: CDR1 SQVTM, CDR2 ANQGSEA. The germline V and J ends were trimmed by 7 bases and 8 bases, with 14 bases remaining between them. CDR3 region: CSGGDSGGYTF. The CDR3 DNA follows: TGCAGCGGCGGGGACTCTGGGGGCTACACCTTC.

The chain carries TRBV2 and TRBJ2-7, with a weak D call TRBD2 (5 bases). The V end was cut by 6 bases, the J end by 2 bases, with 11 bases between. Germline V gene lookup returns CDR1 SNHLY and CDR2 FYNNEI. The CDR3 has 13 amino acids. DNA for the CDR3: TGTGCCAGCAGGCTCGGGGAGACCTACGAGCAGTACGTC. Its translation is CASRLGETYEQYV.

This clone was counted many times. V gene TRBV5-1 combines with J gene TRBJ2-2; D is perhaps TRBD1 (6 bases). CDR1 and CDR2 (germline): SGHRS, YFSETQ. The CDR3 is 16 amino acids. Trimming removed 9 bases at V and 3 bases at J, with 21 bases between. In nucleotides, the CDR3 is TGCGCCACCACCCGAGAGGCAGGGGTACACACCGGGGAGCTGTTTTTT. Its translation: CATTREAGVHTGELFF.

CDR3 nucleotides: TGTGCCTGGAGTGTAGGACGGGGGGGCCAAGAGACCCAGTACTTC. It is translated as CAWSVGRGGQETQYF. The chain couples TRBV30 to TRBJ2-5; TRBD2 aligns across 8 bases. The CDR3 is made up of 15 amino acids. The J segment lost 1 base and the V segment lost 0 bases, leaving 4 bases of the junction unmatched. Germline-derived CDR1 and CDR2 are GTSNPN and SVGIG (reference sequence).

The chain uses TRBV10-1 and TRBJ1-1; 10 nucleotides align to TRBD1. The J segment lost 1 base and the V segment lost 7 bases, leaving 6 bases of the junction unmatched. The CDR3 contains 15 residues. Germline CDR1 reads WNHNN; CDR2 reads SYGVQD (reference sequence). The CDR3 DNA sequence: TGCGCCAGCACCCGACAGGGGGCAAGGAACACTGAAGCTTTCTTT. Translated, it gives CASTRQGARNTEAFF.